A single sample is the source of the 29 T cell receptor beta chains below, sequenced in a study of response to subunit inactivated influenza vaccine. TCRdb ran MiXCR on the RT-PCR reads and lists one entry per CDR3 protein. The sample consists of about half a million distinct CDR3 sequences, 25% of them appearing once. The sequences come from CD4+ T cells sorted from PBMCs, collected 5 days after vaccination. All receptors derive from a man aged 50-59 years who received an inactivated influenza vaccine.

The chain is built from TRBV7-8 and TRBJ2-2; TRBD1 aligns across 11 bases. The germline V gene has CDR1 SGHVS and CDR2 FQNEAQ. V lost 7 bases and J lost 4; bases outside the gene matches: 2. The CDR3 spans 14 residues. The CDR3 here is CASTGTGGTGELFF. As DNA, the CDR3 is TGTGCCAGCACCGGGACAGGGGGCACCGGGGAGCTGTTTTTT.

This clonotype has just a few counts. J is TRBJ2-1 and V is TRBV7-3; D may be TRBD2 (6 bases). The V gene's germline CDR1 is SGHTA and CDR2 FQGTGA. This CDR3 is 16 amino acids long. With 1 base removed from V and 4 bases from J, the gap between germline ends came to 14 bases. The CDR3 sequence: CASSLKGGLAYNEQFF. The CDR3 bases are TGTGCCAGCAGCTTAAAGGGAGGTCTAGCGTACAATGAGCAGTTCTTC.

The chain joins TRBV5-5 to TRBJ2-2; 9 nucleotides match TRBD1. CDR1 and CDR2 from the germline V gene are SGHKS and YYEKEE (reference sequence). The CDR3 spans 14 residues. The V segment lost 2 bases and the J segment 5 bases; nucleotides outside the gene matches: 1. The CDR3 DNA follows: TGTGCCAGCAGCTTCGGGACAGGGACCGGGGAGCTGTTTTTT. Its translation is CASSFGTGTGELFF.

The chain carries TRBV12-3 or TRBV12-4 and TRBJ1-2; 7 nucleotides agree with TRBD1. After removal of 3 bases from V and 8 bases from J, the junction contained 9 bases not matched to a gene. This CDR3 spans 14 amino acids. CDR3 in amino acids: CASSFEQGTGGYTF. The CDR3, as DNA: TGTGCCAGCAGTTTTGAACAGGGGACGGGCGGCTACACCTTC.

The V call is TRBV5-6, the J call TRBJ2-3, with D maybe TRBD1 (6 bases). Trimming removed 3 bases at V and 5 bases at J, with 13 bases between. From germline, CDR1 is SGHDT and CDR2 YYEEEE. There are 14 residues in the CDR3. In DNA form, the CDR3 reads TGTGCCAGCAGCTCCGGGACACTCGAAGATACGCAGTATTTT. Its translation: CASSSGTLEDTQYF.

The sample holds many counts of this clonotype. This chain joins TRBV5-1 and TRBJ1-2, with D unresolved. Between the trimmed V and J ends, which lost 2 bases and 0 bases, there was a span of 8 bases. This CDR3 is built from 14 residues. Germline CDR1 and CDR2: SGHRS and YFSETQ. For the CDR3, the DNA is TGCGCCAGCAGCTTAGGAGTGGCTAACTATGGCTACACCTTC. It codes for CASSLGVANYGYTF.

The sample holds a few counts of this clonotype. The rearrangement joins TRBV12-3 or TRBV12-4 to TRBJ2-7; 8 bases agree with TRBD2. CDR3 length: 16 amino acids. The ends lost 5 bases at V and 6 bases at J; junction bases unmatched: 15. The CDR3 bases are TGTGCCAGCAGTCCCGCCGGGGCGGGAGGCACTCTCGAGCAGTACTTC. This translates into CASSPAGAGGTLEQYF.

This clonotype occurred a few times. The chain combines TRBV6-5 with TRBJ2-2; 12 bases align to TRBD2. V shed 7 bases, J shed 7 bases, and the junction held 7 bases outside the gene matches. The CDR3 extends over 15 amino acids. Germline values: CDR1 MNHEY, CDR2 SVGAGI. The DNA for the CDR3 is TGTGCCAGCAATATACTAGCGGGGGGATTCGGGGAGCTGTTTTTT. Translated, it gives CASNILAGGFGELFF.

CDR3 DNA: TGTGCCAGCCAAGACCCAGGGGGGGGTTCAAGCTCCTACGAGCAGTACTTC. Its translation: CASQDPGGGSSSYEQYF. The V gene is TRBV6-2 or TRBV6-3, the J gene TRBJ2-7; D possibly matches TRBD1 or TRBD2 (7 bases each). CDR3 length equals 17 residues. Germline V lookup: CDR1 MNHEY, CDR2 SVGEGT. V lost 8 bases to trimming and J lost 0 bases, with 23 bases between them.

The genes are TRBV20-1 and TRBJ2-3, with TRBD2 as a possible D gene (6 bases). Trimming cost V 6 bases and J 2 bases, with 24 bases left between them. Looked up from germline, CDR1 is DFQATT and CDR2 is SNEGSKA (reference sequence). This CDR3 has 17 residues. CDR3 protein: CSAAFPAGSIHTDTQYF. The DNA for the CDR3 is TGCAGTGCCGCATTTCCGGCGGGGAGTATACACACAGATACGCAGTATTTT.

The chain has TRBV5-1 and TRBJ2-2, with D possibly matching TRBD1 (6 bases). The CDR3 length is 15 residues. Trimming left V 1 base short and J 2 bases short, with 9 bases between. Germline CDR1 is SGHRS and CDR2 is YFSETQ. The CDR3 spells CASSLTGKNTGELFF. For the CDR3, the DNA is TGCGCCAGCAGCTTGACAGGGAAAAACACCGGGGAGCTGTTTTTT.

This clonotype was seen a few times. The rearrangement links TRBV15 to TRBJ2-7; the match to TRBD1 covers 9 bases. This CDR3 contains 15 residues. The V and J ends lost 5 bases and 6 bases, in that order; junction bases with no gene match: 11. Per germline, CDR1 LNHNV and CDR2 YYDKDF (reference sequence). The CDR3 DNA reads as TGTGCCACCAGCGGAACCGGGACAGGGTTGGCCGAGCAGTACTTC. This gives the protein CATSGTGTGLAEQYF.

This chain uses TRBV24-1 with TRBJ2-1, with 12 bases lining up with TRBD2. The CDR3 consists of 17 residues. Germline trimming cut 4 bases from V and 0 bases from J; bases unmatched to any gene: 3. Germline V CDR1 and CDR2: KGHDR, SFDVKD. CDR3 in amino acids: CATSDTSGGFSYNEQFF. The DNA of the CDR3 is TGTGCCACCAGTGACACTAGCGGGGGGTTCTCCTACAATGAGCAGTTCTTC.

There are a few counts of this clonotype. The rearrangement links TRBV28 to TRBJ1-5; D is unresolved. The germline V and J ends were trimmed by 7 bases and 6 bases, with 31 bases remaining between them. The CDR3 spans 19 residues. Germline lookup yields CDR1 MDHEN and CDR2 SYDVKM. The CDR3 nucleotides are TGTGCCAGCACCTCCGGAAGGTCGGATTGGGGTTTGCGAACTCAGCCCCAGCATTTT. Residues: CASTSGRSDWGLRTQPQHF.

The chain is built from TRBV3-1 and TRBJ2-1; D is unresolved. V lost 2 bases to trimming and J lost 5 bases, with 10 bases between them. The CDR3 is 14 residues long. Germline lookup yields CDR1 LGHDT and CDR2 YNNKEL (reference sequence). The CDR3 here is CASSQRLINNEQFF. The DNA for the CDR3 is TGTGCCAGCAGCCAACGTCTGATTAACAATGAGCAGTTCTTC.

DNA for the CDR3: TGTGCCAGCAGCTCGGCCCCAGGGAGCACCATATATTTT. The encoded protein is CASSSAPGSTIYF. The V and J genes are TRBV7-3 and TRBJ1-3, with D maybe TRBD1 (5 bases). The CDR3 totals 13 residues. Per the germline V gene, CDR1 is SGHTA and CDR2 is FQGTGA. V was cut by 4 bases and J by 9 bases, with 13 bases left in between.

V gene TRBV12-3 or TRBV12-4 combines with J gene TRBJ2-5; D tentatively reads TRBD1 or TRBD2 (6 bases each). V dropped 6 bases and J dropped 5 bases, with 13 bases sitting between them. CDR3 length equals 13 residues. In DNA form, the CDR3 reads TGTGCCAGCAGCAACACAGGGAGGGAGACCCAGTACTTC. Translated: CASSNTGRETQYF.

This clonotype was seen a handful of times. This sequence joins TRBV5-1 and TRBJ2-7; D not certain. V was clipped by 1 base and J by 2 bases, with 10 bases between them. CDR1 SGHRS and CDR2 YFSETQ come from the germline V gene. This CDR3 contains 14 residues. The chain's CDR3 is CASSLQSGAYEQYF. CDR3 DNA sequence: TGCGCCAGCAGCTTGCAGTCAGGAGCCTACGAGCAGTACTTC.

J is TRBJ2-3 and V is TRBV2, with TRBD1 matching 11 bases. The CDR3 length is 14 residues. Looked up from germline, CDR1 is SNHLY and CDR2 is FYNNEI. V lost 6 bases to trimming and J lost 6 bases; unmatched junction nucleotides: 5. CDR3 nucleotide sequence: TGTGCCAGCAGCCGGGACAGGGGGGAGGATACGCAGTATTTT. Its protein is CASSRDRGEDTQYF.

This clonotype was seen repeatedly, ten times or more. In DNA form, the CDR3 reads TGCAGTGCTAGAGATCGTTTAACGGTCGGAGGAGCCAAAAACATTCAGTACTTC. Translated: CSARDRLTVGGAKNIQYF. The chain recombines TRBV20-1 with TRBJ2-4; D may be TRBD2 (5 bases). Looked up from germline, CDR1 is DFQATT and CDR2 is SNEGSKA (reference sequence). The length of the CDR3 is 18 residues. The V and J ends lost 0 bases and 0 bases respectively, with 18 bases between them.

V is TRBV5-1 and J is TRBJ2-1; D is possibly TRBD1 (6 bases). This CDR3 is built from 14 residues. With 4 bases removed from V and 8 bases from J, the gap between germline ends came to 16 bases. CDR1 and CDR2 (germline): SGHRS, YFSETQ. The CDR3 region has the DNA TGCGCCAGCAGCCCGGTTGGGGGCAACGATGAGCAGTTCTTC. Amino acid sequence: CASSPVGGNDEQFF. Looking up the rest from reference TRBV5-1 and TRBJ2-1 gives the full variable domain: KAGVTQTPRYLIKTRGQQVTLSCSPISGHRSVSWYQQTPGQGLQFLFEYFSETQRNKGNFPGRFSGRQFSNSRSEMNVSTLELGDSALYLCASSPVGGNDEQFFGPGTRLTVL.

This clonotype appeared many times. V gene TRBV5-1 combines with J gene TRBJ2-1; TRBD2 matches at 10 bases. Losses at the gene ends were 2 bases for V and 5 bases for J; bases not matched to a gene: 7. Germline V gene lookup returns CDR1 SGHRS and CDR2 YFSETQ. The CDR3 length is 16 residues. The CDR3 protein is CASSFASGGRNNEQFF. The CDR3 nucleotides are TGCGCCAGCAGCTTTGCTAGCGGGGGCCGAAACAATGAGCAGTTCTTC.

V is TRBV11-3 and J is TRBJ2-1, with TRBD2 identical over 10 bases. The ends lost 1 base at V and 7 bases at J; junction bases unmatched: 10. Germline V gene sequence: CDR1 SGHNT, CDR2 YENEEA. The CDR3 sequence is 17 residues long. In DNA, the CDR3 is TGTGCCAGCAGCTTAGGTGTTGGAAGCGGGAGGGTAAATGAGCAGTTCTTC. Translated, it gives CASSLGVGSGRVNEQFF.

This clonotype was observed a few times. This sequence joins TRBV4-3 and TRBJ2-3; D is unresolved. The CDR3 contains 14 residues. Trimming cost V 1 base and J 5 bases, with 10 bases left between them. Germline CDR1 is LGHNA and CDR2 is YSLEER. The CDR3 DNA sequence: TGCGCCAGCAGCCAAGCCGAAGGCGGAGATACGCAGTATTTT. Translating gives CASSQAEGGDTQYF.

This clonotype was found a few times. CDR3 nucleotides: TGTGCCAGCAGCGGACAAATTCCCCCCTACGAGCAGTACTTC. This codes for CASSGQIPPYEQYF. The chain carries TRBV7-9 and TRBJ2-7; D might be TRBD1 (5 bases). The CDR3 is 14 amino acids. Trimming took 5 bases from V and 2 from J, leaving 13 bases between them. Germline CDR1 is SEHNR and CDR2 is FQNEAQ (reference sequence).

Only a few counts were recorded for this clonotype. The chain has TRBV25-1 and TRBJ1-6, with TRBD1 as a possible D gene (6 bases). CDR3 length equals 15 residues. The V gene lost 4 bases and the J gene lost 5 bases, with 12 bases spanning the gap. From germline, CDR1 is MGHDK and CDR2 SYGVNS. The CDR3 here is CASSAPTGNNSPLHF. In nucleotides, the CDR3 is TGTGCCAGCAGTGCTCCCACAGGGAATAATTCACCCCTCCACTTT.

This chain links TRBV4-3 with TRBJ2-1; D remains ambiguous. Germline V gene data show CDR1 as LGHNA and CDR2 as YSLEER. The CDR3 totals 16 residues. The V end was cut by 0 bases, the J end by 5 bases, with 14 bases between. CDR3 protein: CASSQDLAGRHNEQFF. As DNA, the CDR3 is TGCGCCAGCAGCCAAGATCTTGCAGGAAGACACAATGAGCAGTTCTTC.

The CDR3 nucleotides are TGCTGCTCCCCGGCGGGGGATAGCGGGGGAGTCTACGAGCAGTACTTC. This translates into CCSPAGDSGGVYEQYF. The chain links TRBV20-1 to TRBJ2-7; TRBD2 agrees at 9 bases. The CDR3 contains 16 residues. Germline CDR1 is DFQATT and CDR2 is SNEGSKA (reference sequence).

This clonotype was detected a few times. The genes are TRBV5-1 and TRBJ2-7, with D perhaps TRBD1 (6 bases). The CDR3 has 17 amino acids. Trimming left V 4 bases short and J 4 bases short, with 24 bases between. Germline CDR1 SGHRS, CDR2 YFSETQ. The CDR3 DNA reads as TGCGCCAGCAGCCCGCAGGGGCTAAACGGACTGGAGTACGAGCAGTACTTC. Its protein is CASSPQGLNGLEYEQYF.